These 14 T cell receptor beta chains were all obtained from the same sample, sequenced in a study of blood T cell repertoires in COVID-19. The data were produced by immunoSEQ multiplex PCR, yet TCRdb's version contains in-frame clones alone and is incomplete. Counted here are some 400,000 clones, 81% occurring once; the ten biggest clones make up roughly 1.1%. The sample consisted of peripheral blood. These TCRs come from a human donor with acute or convalescent COVID-19. The donor label of this sample is uncertain.

This chain connects TRBV20-1 to TRBJ1-1; possibly TRBD1 for D (5 bases). The CDR3 runs to 10 residues. Looked up from germline, CDR1 is DFQATT and CDR2 is SNEGSKA (reference sequence). V lost 6 bases and J lost 7, with 9 bases in between. Here the CDR3 reads CSAVTGEAFF. CDR3 bases: TGCAGTGCGGTCACAGGTGAAGCTTTCTTT.

This sequence joins TRBV27 and TRBJ2-1; 7 bases align to TRBD2. Germline CDR1 is MNHEY and CDR2 is SMNVEV (reference sequence). The CDR3 has 14 residues. The V and J ends lost 6 bases and 0 bases, in that order; junction bases with no gene match: 2. This CDR3 is CASRKRGSYNEQFF. The CDR3 DNA is TGTGCCAGCAGAAAGCGGGGCTCCTACAATGAGCAGTTCTTC.

This clone was detected once. The chain recombines TRBV9 with TRBJ2-1, with D unclear. The length of the CDR3 is 13 residues. Looked up from germline, CDR1 is SGDLS and CDR2 is YYNGEE. Trimming cost V 0 bases and J 7 bases, with 8 bases left between them. Here the CDR3 reads CASSVAFRNEQFF. The CDR3 nucleotides read TGTGCCAGCAGCGTAGCTTTTCGTAATGAGCAGTTCTTC.

CDR3 region: CASSLRGAANEKLFF. The CDR3 nucleotides read TGTGCCAGCAGTTTACGGGGGGCGGCTAATGAAAAACTGTTTTTT. V gene TRBV6-5 combines with J gene TRBJ1-4; perhaps TRBD1 as D (6 bases). CDR3 length equals 15 residues. Trimming shortened V by 4 bases and J by 3 bases, and 12 bases separated the two germline ends. From germline, CDR1 is MNHEY and CDR2 SVGAGI.

V gene TRBV4-1 combines with J gene TRBJ1-5, with 12 bases matching TRBD1. The V segment lost 4 bases and the J segment 7 bases; nucleotides outside the gene matches: 2. Germline V gives CDR1 MGHRA, CDR2 YSYEKL. The CDR3 loop spans 14 amino acids. Here the CDR3 reads CASSLGTGGQPQHF. CDR3 DNA: TGCGCCAGCAGCCTCGGGACAGGGGGCCAGCCCCAGCATTTT.

The chain uses TRBV14 and TRBJ1-2, with D possibly TRBD1 on 6 matching bases. The V and J ends lost 1 base and 8 bases respectively, with 11 bases between them. This CDR3 comprises 13 residues. Germline-derived CDR1 and CDR2 are SGHDN and FVKESK. The CDR3 sequence is CASSQGLGAGYTF. The CDR3 DNA is TGTGCCAGCAGCCAAGGATTGGGGGCCGGCTACACCTTC.

V is TRBV27 and J is TRBJ2-7, with D unclear. From germline, CDR1 is MNHEY and CDR2 SMNVEV (reference sequence). This CDR3 is built from 14 residues. V gave up 2 bases and J gave up 2 bases, with 10 bases separating them. For the CDR3, the DNA is TGTGCCAGCAGTTTAGGTAGAGCTCCCTACGAGCAGTACTTC. It is translated as CASSLGRAPYEQYF.

The CDR3: CASSFLVQGHGYTF. DNA for the CDR3: TGTGCCAGCAGCTTTCTGGTACAGGGCCATGGCTACACCTTC. V is TRBV5-6 and J is TRBJ1-2; D might be TRBD1 (6 bases). Trimming removed 2 bases from V and 6 bases from J, with 14 bases in between. CDR1 and CDR2 from the germline V gene are SGHDT and YYEEEE. This CDR3 comprises 14 residues.

In this sample, this clone turned up once. This rearrangement joins TRBV7-9 to TRBJ1-1; the D gene is possibly TRBD1 (5 bases). The CDR3 spans 14 residues. Deletions cut 5 bases from V and 1 base from J, with 11 bases between. Germline V gives CDR1 SEHNR, CDR2 FQNEAQ (reference sequence). The CDR3 region has the DNA TGTGCCAGCAGCCCCCAAGGGGCGAACACTGAAGCTTTCTTT. Translating gives CASSPQGANTEAFF.

This rearrangement joins TRBV28 to TRBJ2-7; D possibly corresponds to TRBD2 (7 bases). The germline gives CDR1 MDHEN, CDR2 SYDVKM. The V end was cut by 5 bases, the J end by 0 bases, with 11 bases between. This CDR3 is built from 14 residues. CDR3 bases: TGTGCCAGCAGTCGAGGGGGGGCCTCCTACGAGCAGTACTTC. Translating it yields CASSRGGASYEQYF.

The chain combines TRBV19 with TRBJ1-1; the D gene is possibly TRBD1 (5 bases). Trimming cost V 5 bases and J 1 base, with 11 bases left between them. The germline CDR1 and CDR2 sequences are LNHDA and SQIVND (reference sequence). This CDR3 has 14 amino acids. The CDR3 spells CASSQGGANTEAFF. CDR3 nucleotide sequence: TGTGCCAGTAGTCAGGGAGGGGCGAACACTGAAGCTTTCTTT.

The gene calls are TRBV18 and TRBJ1-1; no definite D call. This CDR3 region has 15 residues. The V gene lost 6 bases and the J gene lost 1 base, with 15 bases spanning the gap. From germline, CDR1 is KGHSH and CDR2 LQKENI. CDR3 loop: CASSPQKRPNTEAFF. In DNA, the CDR3 is TGTGCCAGCTCCCCCCAGAAGAGGCCGAACACTGAAGCTTTCTTT.

The chain uses TRBV3-1 (or the pseudogene TRBV3-2) and TRBJ2-1; 7 nucleotides line up with TRBD2. Per the germline V gene, CDR1 is LGHDT and CDR2 is YNNKEL (reference sequence). The V segment lost 1 base and the J segment 0 bases; nucleotides outside the gene matches: 6. The CDR3 is 17 residues long. For the CDR3, the DNA is TGTGCCAGCAGCCAAGGCCCGGCGGGAGCCTCCTACAATGAGCAGTTCTTC. The encoded protein is CASSQGPAGASYNEQFF.

V is TRBV3-1 (or the pseudogene TRBV3-2) and J is TRBJ2-5, with 12 bases matching TRBD2. J lost 5 bases, V lost 2 bases, and 3 bases had no gene match. The CDR3 extends over 15 amino acids. The V gene's germline CDR1 is LGHDT and CDR2 YNNKEL (reference sequence). The chain's CDR3 is CASSQPGLAGETQYF. The CDR3 DNA sequence: TGTGCCAGCAGCCAACCGGGACTAGCGGGCGAGACCCAGTACTTC.